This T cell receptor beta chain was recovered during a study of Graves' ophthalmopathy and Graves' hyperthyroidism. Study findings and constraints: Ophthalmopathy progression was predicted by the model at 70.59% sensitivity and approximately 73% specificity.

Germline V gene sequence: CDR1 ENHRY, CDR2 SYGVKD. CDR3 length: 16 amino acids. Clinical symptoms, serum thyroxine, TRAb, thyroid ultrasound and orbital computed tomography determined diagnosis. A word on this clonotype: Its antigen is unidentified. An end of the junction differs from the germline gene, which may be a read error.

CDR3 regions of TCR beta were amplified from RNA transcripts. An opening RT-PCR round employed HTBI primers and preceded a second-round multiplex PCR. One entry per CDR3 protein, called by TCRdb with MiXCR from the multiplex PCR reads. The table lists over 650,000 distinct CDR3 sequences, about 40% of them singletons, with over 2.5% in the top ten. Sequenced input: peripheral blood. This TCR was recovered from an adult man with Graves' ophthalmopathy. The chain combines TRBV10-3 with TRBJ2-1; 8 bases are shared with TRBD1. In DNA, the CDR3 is TGTGCCACCAGTGATACGCAGGGGGCGCCGGGGGATGAGCAGTTCTTC. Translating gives CATSDTQGAPGDEQFF.